This T cell receptor (beta chain) was retrieved from a study of shared clonotypes between healthy human individuals. Study results and caveats: Relative to their counterparts shared across all four donors, non-shared clonotypes exhibited diminished generation probabilities. Memory subsets had estimated richness that was generally smaller than that of naive subsets.

This clone was counted only a few times. Its specificity is not known. CDR1 and CDR2 (germline): MNHNY, SVGAGI (reference sequence). With 2 bases removed from V and 2 bases from J, the gap between germline ends came to 14 bases. There are 16 residues in the CDR3. Repertoires were generated with immunoSEQ multiplex PCR, while TCRdb's copy carries only in-frame clones and drops some. The sample contains about a million clones, about three quarters of which appear only once. This TCR derives from a man aged 18 to 35 in good health. The chain carries TRBV6-6 and TRBJ2-3; perhaps TRBD1 as D (5 bases). Material for sequencing was memory CD4+ T cells sorted from blood. Documented subset: CD45RA-negative fraction. CDR3 in amino acids: CASSYTQGLNTDTQYF. As DNA, the CDR3 is TGTGCCAGCAGTTACACTCAGGGTCTTAACACAGATACGCAGTATTTT.